This is a list of T cell receptor beta chains from one sample in a study of cytomegalovirus exposure and HLA in healthy donors. Measured with immunoSEQ multiplex PCR; TCRdb has only the in-frame clones, and not every one. The table has about 160,000 clones, 75% to 85% seen once. The sample comprised PBMCs. All receptors derive from a woman aged 18-29 years in good health and CMV-seronegative. Each CDR3 is given with its conserved first and last residue. A D gene is named only where the DNA matches it firmly. The listing skips clone size in some rows; elsewhere it reads once, few, many or a size class.

>TRBJ2-1|.|15|.|TRBV19
TGTGCCAGTAGTATAGAACAGGGGAGGCTCGATGAGCAGTTCTTC
CASSIEQGRLDEQFF
>TRBJ2-7|.|13|TRBD1|TRBV6-5
TGTGCCAGCAGCCCGACAGGGCTCTACGAGCAGTACTTC
CASSPTGLYEQYF
>TRBJ2-6|.|15|.|TRBV6-4
TGTGCCAGCAGTGACTCTAGGGGTGGGGCCAACGTCCTGACTTTC
CASSDSRGGANVLTF
>TRBJ1-5|.|13|.|TRBV19
TGTGCCAGTAGGACGGGGGGCAATCAGCCCCAGCATTTT
CASRTGGNQPQHF
>TRBJ2-7|once|17|.|TRBV4-1
TGCGCCAGCAGCCGATCCTTGGACAACCTCGGGTCCTACGAGCAGTACTTC
CASSRSLDNLGSYEQYF
>TRBJ2-7|.|14|TRBD1|TRBV6-5
TGTGCCAGCAGGCAGGGACAGGGGGCCTACGAGCAGTACTTC
CASRQGQGAYEQYF
>TRBJ1-1|.|14|TRBD1|TRBV25-1
TGTGCCAGCAGTGACGGGACAGGGGGCACTGAAGCTTTCTTT
CASSDGTGGTEAFF
>TRBJ1-1|.|15|TRBD1|TRBV27
TGTGCCAGCACCCAGGGGGCGGGCACGGCGGGGGAAGCTTTCTTT
CASTQGAGTAGEAFF
>TRBJ1-1|.|17|TRBD1|TRBV15
TGTGCCACCAGCAGACCCCGGACAGGGGGCGCGATGGGTGAAGCTTTCTTT
CATSRPRTGGAMGEAFF
>TRBJ2-1|.|14|TRBD1|TRBV27
TGTGCCAGCAGTTTATGGACAGGCTACAATGAGCAGTTCTTC
CASSLWTGYNEQFF
>TRBJ1-1|once|14|.|TRBV5-6
TGTGCCAGCAGCTTTTGGGAGATCGGCACTGAAGCTTTCTTT
CASSFWEIGTEAFF
>TRBJ2-7|few|15|TRBD2|TRBV5-1
TGCGCCAGCGGACAAACTAGCGGGTCCCTGGACGAGCAGTACTTC
CASGQTSGSLDEQYF
>TRBJ1-5|.|14|.|TRBV6-5
TGTGCCAGCAGCAGGCGGGGGTCGAATCAGCCCCAGCATTTT
CASSRRGSNQPQHF
>TRBJ2-3|.|16|TRBD2|TRBV29-1
TGCAGCGCTTTGCCGGGACTAGCGGGGAGGACAGATACGCAGTATTTT
CSALPGLAGRTDTQYF
>TRBJ2-7|few|16|TRBD1|TRBV13
TGTGCCAGCAGCTTAGGCAGGACAGGTCCCACTGCCGAGCAGTACTTC
CASSLGRTGPTAEQYF
>TRBJ1-1|.|13|.|TRBV13
TGTGCCAGCAGCTTAACAGGGCTCACTGAAGCTTTCTTT
CASSLTGLTEAFF
>TRBJ1-2|.|14|.|TRBV21-1
TGTGCCAGCAGCGCAGGGAGGCTGGGCTATGGCTACACCTTC
CASSAGRLGYGYTF
>TRBJ1-1|once|13|.|TRBV7-3
TGTGCCAGCAGCCAGGGGACGGGGGGTGAAGCTTTCTTT
CASSQGTGGEAFF
>TRBJ1-1|few|13|TRBD1|TRBV6-5
TGTGCCACTTTCGGGACAGGGCGAACTGAAGCTTTCTTT
CATFGTGRTEAFF
>TRBJ2-7|few|15|TRBD1|TRBV28
TGTGCCAGCAGTTCTTCCGGGACAGGGGGCTACGAGCAGTACTTC
CASSSSGTGGYEQYF
>TRBJ1-3|.|18|.|TRBV11-2
TGTGCCAGCAGCTTACTCCCGCGGGGGTCAAGCTCTGGAAACACCATATATTTT
CASSLLPRGSSSGNTIYF
>TRBJ2-7|.|15|TRBD1|TRBV27
TGTGCCAGCAGTTGGGGACAGGAAAGCACCTACGAGCAGTACTTC
CASSWGQESTYEQYF
>TRBJ1-2|.|13|.|TRBV7-9
TGTGCCAGCAGCCTCGGGATAAACTATGGCTACACCTTC
CASSLGINYGYTF
>TRBJ2-3|.|14|.|TRBV30
TGTGCCTGGAGTGCTCAGGGTAGCACAGATACGCAGTATTTT
CAWSAQGSTDTQYF
>TRBJ2-3|.|15|.|TRBV6-5
TGTGCCAGCAGTTACTCTTGGGGGGTTCCAGATACGCAGTATTTT
CASSYSWGVPDTQYF
>TRBJ2-3|.|13|TRBD2|TRBV5-8
TGTGCCAGCAGCTTAGCGGGAGCAGATACGCAGTATTTT
CASSLAGADTQYF
>TRBJ2-7|.|14|.|TRBV28
TGTGCCAGCAGCCCGTGGCGGGTGGACTACGAGCAGTACTTC
CASSPWRVDYEQYF
>TRBJ2-1|.|17|TRBD2|TRBV5-8
TGTGCCAGCAGCCCCGAAGGGACTAGCGGGGCCTACAATGAGCAGTTCTTC
CASSPEGTSGAYNEQFF
>TRBJ1-3|.|15|.|TRBV6-5
TGTGCCAGCAGTTACATGGGGGGGGCTGGAAACACCATATATTTT
CASSYMGGAGNTIYF
>TRBJ2-5|.|15|TRBD2|TRBV11-3
TGTGCCAGCAGCCCCGGACTAGCGGGAGGAGAGACCCAGTACTTC
CASSPGLAGGETQYF
>TRBJ1-3|.|18|.|TRBV15
TGTGCCACCAGCAGAGGCAGCAGGGTATCCGACTCTGGAAACACCATATATTTT
CATSRGSRVSDSGNTIYF
>TRBJ2-2|.|17|.|TRBV5-4
TGTGCCAGCAGCTTGGGGATCAGGGGCACGAACACCGGGGAGCTGTTTTTT
CASSLGIRGTNTGELFF
>TRBJ2-7|.|12|TRBD2|TRBV28
TGTGCCAGCACCCGGGGGGCCTACGAGCAGTACTTC
CASTRGAYEQYF
>TRBJ2-6|few|17|TRBD1|TRBV4-1
TGCGCCAGCAGCCCGGTGACAGGGCCTCCTGGGGCCAACGTCCTGACTTTC
CASSPVTGPPGANVLTF
>TRBJ2-7|.|12|.|TRBV10-1
TGCGCCAGCAGGAGGTACTCCTACGAGCAGTACTTC
CASRRYSYEQYF
>TRBJ2-5|.|18|TRBD2|TRBV7-7
TGTGCTAGCAGTCAGTCCAGCGGGAGGGAGTACGGTCAAGAGACCCAGTACTTC
CASSQSSGREYGQETQYF
>TRBJ1-4|.|13|.|TRBV2
TGTGCCAGTGTTGGTGCAGCTAATGAAAAACTGTTTTTT
CASVGAANEKLFF
>TRBJ1-2|.|14|.|TRBV28
TGTGCCAGCAGGCTGACAGCTCCTCTATATGGCTACACCTTC
CASRLTAPLYGYTF
>TRBJ1-3|.|18|TRBD1|TRBV28
TGTGCCAGCAGTTTAGGGGACAGGGGGCAACTCTCTGGAAACACCATATATTTT
CASSLGDRGQLSGNTIYF
>TRBJ2-7|.|16|TRBD1|TRBV5-1
TGCGCCAGCAGCTTTTCCGGGACAGGGTGGTCCTACGAGCAGTACTTC
CASSFSGTGWSYEQYF
>TRBJ1-1|.|15|.|TRBV19
TGTGCCAGTAGTATTCTCCATCTCGGGGAAACGAAAACTTTCTTT
CASSILHLGETKTFF
>TRBJ2-1|few|15|.|TRBV2
TGTGCCAGCAGTGTCGACAGGAGTGCATCCAATGAGCAGTTCTTC
CASSVDRSASNEQFF
>TRBJ2-7|.|15|.|TRBV6-5
TGTGCCAGCAGTTTGAAGACAGGTTCTCCTGACGAGCAGTACTTC
CASSLKTGSPDEQYF
>TRBJ2-3|.|14|TRBD2|TRBV6-5
TGTGCCAGCCGCACTAGCGGGAGCACAGATACGCAGTATTTT
CASRTSGSTDTQYF
>TRBJ2-4|few|19|TRBD2|TRBV18
TGTGCCAGCTCCCCGGGACTAGCGGGAGGGTTGGCCACCAGAAACATTCAGTACTTC
CASSPGLAGGLATRNIQYF
>TRBJ1-6|.|15|TRBD1|TRBV28
TGTGCCAGCAGTTTAGGAGGGGGCATGGGTTCACCCCTCCACTTT
CASSLGGGMGSPLHF
>TRBJ1-4|few|11|.|TRBV20-1
TGCAGTGCTACCCGGAGTGAAAAACTGTTTTTT
CSATRSEKLFF
>TRBJ2-7|.|15|TRBD1|TRBV7-9
TGTGCCAGCAGCCGGACAGGGGGGGGCTCCTACGAGCAGTACTTC
CASSRTGGGSYEQYF